The present T cell receptor beta chain was sequenced within a study of blood T cells in healthy people across ages. A second PCR of 7 to 11 cycles used a sample-barcoded 5' primer and a J-beta primer mix. In TCRdb, the 5' RACE reads were re-called with MiXCR into one record per CDR3 protein. The table lists 1,800,000 or so distinct CDR3 sequences, more than 35% of them singletons. Turning to this clonotype: Its antigen is currently unknown.

V lost 3 bases and J lost 5, with 8 bases in between. The CDR3 totals 12 residues. Study outcomes and limitations: Among T cells, TCR beta diversity per million cells dropped roughly linearly as age rose. Researchers report that TCR beta diversity correlated strongly with naive T cell percentage.

The chain links TRBV12-3 or TRBV12-4 to TRBJ2-7, with D perhaps matching TRBD2 (6 bases). Sequencing input: blood. The receptor was derived from a human donor in good health. CDR3 region: CASSFAGNEQYF. DNA for the CDR3: TGTGCCAGCAGTTTTGCGGGAAACGAGCAGTACTTC.